Following are 11 T cell receptor beta chains from one sample sequenced in a study of T-cell reconstitution after alpha-beta-depleted transplantation in children. Preparing the TCRbeta library involved the use of unique molecular identifiers. MiXCR, applied by TCRdb to the PCR reads, yields one record per CDR3 protein. The sample has just under 550,000 distinct CDR3 sequences, around 19% seen once; the top ten hold 3% to 4%. The sample in question was PBMCs from the stem cell graft donor, obtained from the stem cell graft. Receptor source: a human donor who donated a stem cell graft to a child with acute lymphoblastic leukemia.

This clonotype occurred a few times. The gene calls are TRBV30 and TRBJ2-5; D remains unclear. This CDR3 spans 11 amino acids. Trimming took 1 base from V and 2 from J, leaving 2 bases between them. The germline V gene has CDR1 GTSNPN and CDR2 SVGIG (reference sequence). This chain's CDR3 is CAWSAQETQYF. CDR3 DNA sequence: TGTGCCTGGAGTGCTCAAGAGACCCAGTACTTC. Based on the CDR3 plus reference TRBV30 and TRBJ2-5, the full variable domain is SQTIHQWPATLVQPVGSPLSLECTVEGTSNPNLYWYRQAAGRGLQLLFYSVGIGQISSEVPQNLSASRPQDRQFILSSKKLLLSDSGFYLCAWSAQETQYFGPGTRLLVL.

This clonotype was detected only a few times. This chain links TRBV20-1 with TRBJ2-1; D is ambiguous. Trimming removed 5 bases at V and 9 bases at J, with 14 bases between. The CDR3 covers 12 residues. Germline CDR1 DFQATT, CDR2 SNEGSKA (reference sequence). The CDR3 sequence: CSAEGSPAEQFF. Written as DNA, the CDR3 is TGCAGTGCTGAAGGCTCCCCGGCTGAGCAGTTCTTC.

The chain uses TRBV25-1 and TRBJ2-1; TRBD1 aligns across 8 bases. Looked up from germline, CDR1 is MGHDK and CDR2 is SYGVNS. This CDR3 comprises 16 residues. V trimming: 0 bases; J trimming: 4 bases; junction bases outside the gene matches: 5. In DNA, the CDR3 is TGTGCCAGCAGTGAATACGGCGGGACAGGATACAATGAGCAGTTCTTC. It specifies CASSEYGGTGYNEQFF.

A remark on this clonotype: A much larger clonotype is one base distant, so this may be a read error. The genes are TRBV14 and TRBJ2-1; a possible D gene is TRBD2 (5 bases). The germline CDR1 and CDR2 sequences are SGHDN and FVKESK. This CDR3 spans 13 amino acids. V was clipped by 2 bases and J by 9 bases, with 11 bases between them. In nucleotides, the CDR3 is TGTGCCAGCAGCCAAAAAGGGAGTGGTGAGCAGTTCTTC. This translates into CASSQKGSGEQFF.

This clonotype was detected a few times. The chain combines TRBV25-1 with TRBJ2-5; 8 positions agree with TRBD2. The CDR3 extends over 14 amino acids. V shed 7 bases, J shed 5 bases, and the junction held 9 bases outside the gene matches. Germline CDR1 MGHDK, CDR2 SYGVNS. The CDR3 loop reads CASTRAGVGETQYF. In nucleotides, the CDR3 is TGTGCCAGCACCAGAGCGGGAGTGGGGGAGACCCAGTACTTC.

CDR3 in DNA: TGTGCCACCAGAGGAGAGGGGTTAGGTCAGCCCCAGCATTTT. This sequence encodes CATRGEGLGQPQHF. This chain connects TRBV15 to TRBJ1-5; possibly TRBD1 for D (5 bases). The V gene lost 6 bases and the J gene lost 6 bases, with 15 bases spanning the gap. This CDR3 is 14 amino acids long. CDR1 and CDR2 (germline): LNHNV, YYDKDF (reference sequence). The full variable domain, in which reference TRBV15 and TRBJ1-5 provide the parts outside the CDR3, is DAMVIQNPRYQVTQFGKPVTLSCSQTLNHNVMYWYQQKSSQAPKLLFHYYDKDFNNEADTPDNFQSRRPNTSFCFLDIRSPGLGDTAMYLCATRGEGLGQPQHFGDGTRLSIL.

This rearrangement joins TRBV11-2 to TRBJ1-1; 7 bases agree with TRBD1. The germline gives CDR1 SGHAT, CDR2 FQNNGV. The CDR3 sequence is 15 residues long. V trimming: 4 bases; J trimming: 1 base; junction bases outside the gene matches: 6. This chain's CDR3 is CASSSGWTGNTEAFF. As DNA, the CDR3 is TGTGCCAGCAGCTCCGGCTGGACAGGGAACACTGAAGCTTTCTTT. The full variable domain, rest sourced from reference TRBV11-2 and TRBJ1-1, is EAGVAQSPRYKIIEKRQSVAFWCNPISGHATLYWYQQILGQGPKLLIQFQNNGVVDDSQLPKDRFSAERLKGVDSTLKIQPAKLEDSAVYLCASSSGWTGNTEAFFGQGTRLTVV.

The gene calls are TRBV29-1 and TRBJ1-2; no clear D. Germline CDR1 reads SQVTM; CDR2 reads ANQGSEA. The CDR3 has 14 residues. V lost 2 bases and J lost 0, with 10 bases in between. In nucleotides, the CDR3 is TGCAGCGTTGAAATGAGTACCTCTAACTATGGCTACACCTTC. Its protein product is CSVEMSTSNYGYTF. The full variable domain, completed using reference TRBV29-1 and TRBJ1-2, is SAVISQKPSRDICQRGTSLTIQCQVDSQVTMMFWYRQQPGQSLTLIATANQGSEATYESGFVIDKFPISRPNLTFSTLTVSNMSPEDSSIYLCSVEMSTSNYGYTFGSGTRLTVV.

The J gene is TRBJ1-5, the V gene TRBV4-1, with D maybe TRBD1 (6 bases). The CDR3 totals 15 residues. Between the trimmed V and J ends, which lost 2 bases and 2 bases, there was a span of 10 bases. Germline-derived CDR1 and CDR2 are MGHRA and YSYEKL. The DNA for the CDR3 is TGCGCCAGCAGCCAATTAGGACAGCGCAATCAGCCCCAGCATTTT. This codes for CASSQLGQRNQPQHF.

The chain uses TRBV20-1 and TRBJ2-1; D possibly corresponds to TRBD1 (6 bases). Trimming pared 6 bases from V and 0 bases from J, leaving 15 bases between. Germline lookup yields CDR1 DFQATT and CDR2 SNEGSKA (reference sequence). CDR3 length equals 15 residues. CDR3 nucleotides: TGCAGTGCCCCACACAGGGTGAGCTCCTACAATGAGCAGTTCTTC. Its translation is CSAPHRVSSYNEQFF.

The chain uses TRBV20-1 and TRBJ2-5; 7 bases are a match to TRBD2. CDR3 size: 17 residues. V gave up 6 bases and J gave up 1 base; unmatched junction bases: 17. Germline V gives CDR1 DFQATT, CDR2 SNEGSKA (reference sequence). CDR3 region: CSALPPFRRGGQETQYF. Here the CDR3 DNA reads TGCAGTGCCCTGCCCCCCTTCCGCCGCGGGGGCCAAGAGACCCAGTACTTC.